These T cell receptor beta chains were read from a single sample in a study of T cell responses to AZD1222 COVID-19 vaccine. Sequenced by immunoSEQ multiplex PCR; TCRdb stores in-frame clones only, minus some. This sample carries 55,000 to 90,000 clones, 84% of them seen once, and the ten largest clones take 9.5% to 10%. The specimen was peripheral blood, collected on day 0 of AZD1222 vaccination. The receptors derive from an adult in good health. CDR3s leave out the opening cysteine and the closing phenylalanine or tryptophan. Each record gives: D gene, V gene, CDR3 protein. The D gene is left open where the match is weak.

>.|TRBV28
ASSLRFATNEKLF
>TRBD1|TRBV19
ASSRQGRGEKLF
>.|TRBV5-4
ASSLAGSKYEQF
>.|TRBV18
ASSRQDNEKLF
>.|TRBV4-3
ASSQDQTTPDTQY
>TRBD1|TRBV24-1
ATSEGQGVGGYT
>.|TRBV18
ASSPYETDTGELF
>.|TRBV5-5
ASSLEVGVVEQF
>TRBD1|TRBV6-6
ASRRQGEQY
>.|TRBV7-2
ASSSPGGSTYEQY
>.|TRBV11-2
ASSLDADTQY
>TRBD1|TRBV6-1
ASSEFAGGTVHTEAF
>.|TRBV2
ASSGGVTYNSPLH
>.|TRBV7-3
ASSLSHLGTGELF
>.|TRBV5-6
ASSLVGAGNTIY
>TRBD1|TRBV28
ASSLGTGGTPWQY
>TRBD1|TRBV4-2
ASSQVNRGFTEAF
>TRBD1|TRBV29-1
SVRQGEQPQH
>.|TRBV19
ASSISGGGNQPQH
>.|TRBV30
AWSVLTGNEKLF
>.|TRBV9
ASSVEIGSSYEQY
>.|TRBV28
ASSVGNQPQH
>.|TRBV6-1
ASSEERGAVKPQH
>.|TRBV2
ASSRGAERSGNTIY
>.|TRBV27
ASSLMGDDEQY
>.|TRBV12-3/TRBV12-4
ASDLLSNYGYT
>TRBD1|TRBV2
ASSPGTGPYEQY
>.|TRBV9
ASSSRGAGVNSPLH
>.|TRBV28
ASSLGQPQH
>.|TRBV6-5
ASSYGGILAKNIQY
>.|TRBV4-2
ASSPMVCEQY
>.|TRBV3-1/TRBV3-2
ASSQEGGESYT
>.|TRBV20-1
SASVPGASSYNSPLH
>.|TRBV28
ASNGGAGTEAF
>TRBD2|TRBV27
ASRLAGGPENEQF
>.|TRBV11-3
ASSRRVGGDYNEQF
>.|TRBV7-9
ASSLGGFYEQY
>.|TRBV2
ASSFAGEGGYT
>.|TRBV28
ASSFPGMQY
>.|TRBV6-6
ASTSRGGADPTEAF
>.|TRBV28
ASSLTLGFTEAF
>.|TRBV4-1
ASSRGAGRVTGNTIY
>.|TRBV6-5
ASTPSPGAQETQY
>.|TRBV10-1
ASSDRATDMQY
>.|TRBV6-2/TRBV6-3
ASSWAAQPEAF
>.|TRBV28
ASSSPSIWNTEAF
>.|TRBV2
ASRTGDYT
>.|TRBV7-9
ASSPLSLYEQY
>TRBD1|TRBV28
ASSLGDRDTYEQY
>.|TRBV5-1
ASSLNGYSYGYT
>.|TRBV9
ASSVVGNSYEQY
>.|TRBV27
ASSLIPPYEQY
>.|TRBV28
ASKQGNEKLF
>.|TRBV7-2
ASSLESNQPQH
>.|TRBV7-2
ASSLAPGGGGTDTQY
>.|TRBV6-2/TRBV6-3
ASSSGQFTGELF
>.|TRBV7-9
ASSFRLGAIGNEQF
>TRBD1|TRBV28
ASSSSGTGLNQPQH
>TRBD1|TRBV28
ASSSGQKYEQY
>.|TRBV6-5
ASSLPGAEQF